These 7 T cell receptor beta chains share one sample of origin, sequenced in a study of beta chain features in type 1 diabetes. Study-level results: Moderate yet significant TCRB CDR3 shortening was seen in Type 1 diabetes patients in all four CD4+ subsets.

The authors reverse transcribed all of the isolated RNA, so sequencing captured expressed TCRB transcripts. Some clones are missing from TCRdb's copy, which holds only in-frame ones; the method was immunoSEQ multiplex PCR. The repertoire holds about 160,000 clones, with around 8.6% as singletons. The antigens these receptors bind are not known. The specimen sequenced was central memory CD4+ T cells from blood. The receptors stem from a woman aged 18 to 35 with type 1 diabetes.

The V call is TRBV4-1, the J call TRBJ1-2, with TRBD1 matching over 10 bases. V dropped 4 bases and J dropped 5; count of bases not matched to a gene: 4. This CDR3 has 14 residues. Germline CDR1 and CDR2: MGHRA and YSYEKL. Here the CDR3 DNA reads TGCGCCAGCAGCCGAGGACAGGGGGAGTATGGCTACACCTTC. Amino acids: CASSRGQGEYGYTF.

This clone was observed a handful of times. Here the CDR3 reads CASLTSGGMNQYF. As DNA, the CDR3 is TGTGCCAGCCTAACTAGCGGGGGGATGAATCAGTACTTC. The chain couples TRBV2 to TRBJ2-4; 12 bases are shared with TRBD2. Germline V gives CDR1 SNHLY, CDR2 FYNNEI. CDR3 length: 13 residues. V gave up 8 bases and J gave up 12 bases; unmatched junction bases: 8.

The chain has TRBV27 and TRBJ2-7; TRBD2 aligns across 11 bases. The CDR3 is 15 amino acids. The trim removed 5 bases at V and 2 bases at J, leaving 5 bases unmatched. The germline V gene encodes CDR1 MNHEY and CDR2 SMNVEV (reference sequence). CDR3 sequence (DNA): TGTGCCAGCAGTCGGACTAGCGGGTCCCCCTACGAGCAGTACTTC. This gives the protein CASSRTSGSPYEQYF.

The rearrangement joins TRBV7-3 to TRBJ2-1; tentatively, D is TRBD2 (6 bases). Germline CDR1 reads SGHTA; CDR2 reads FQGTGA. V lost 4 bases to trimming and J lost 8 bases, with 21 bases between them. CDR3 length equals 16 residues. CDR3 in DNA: TGTGCCAGCAGCTCCCGGGGGTCCTGGGTTTGGGATGAGCAGTTCTTC. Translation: CASSSRGSWVWDEQFF.

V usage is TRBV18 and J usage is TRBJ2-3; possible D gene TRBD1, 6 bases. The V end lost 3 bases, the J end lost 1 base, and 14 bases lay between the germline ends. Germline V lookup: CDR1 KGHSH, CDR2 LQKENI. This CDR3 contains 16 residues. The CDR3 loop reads CASSPQRGSGTDTQYF. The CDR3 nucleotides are TGTGCCAGCTCACCGCAGAGGGGGAGTGGCACAGATACGCAGTATTTT.

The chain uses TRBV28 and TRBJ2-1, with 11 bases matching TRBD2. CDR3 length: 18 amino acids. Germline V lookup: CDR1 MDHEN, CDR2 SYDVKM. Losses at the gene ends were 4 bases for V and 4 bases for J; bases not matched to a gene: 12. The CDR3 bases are TGTGCCAGCAGTTCGGGGAATAGCGGGAGGGAAAGATACAATGAGCAGTTCTTC. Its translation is CASSSGNSGRERYNEQFF.

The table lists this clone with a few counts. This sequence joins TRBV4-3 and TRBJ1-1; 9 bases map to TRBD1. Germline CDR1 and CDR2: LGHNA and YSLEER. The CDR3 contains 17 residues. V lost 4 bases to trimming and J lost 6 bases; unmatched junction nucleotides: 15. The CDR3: CASSLNPGQGTAAEAFF. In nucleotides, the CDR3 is TGCGCCAGCAGCCTAAATCCGGGACAGGGTACCGCGGCTGAAGCTTTCTTT.